The 5 T cell receptor beta chains below come from one sample, sequenced in a study of blood T cell repertoires in COVID-19 (dated by TCRdb to about 2020). Library prep was done by the immunoSEQ multiplex PCR assay. This is the immuneACCESS table as TCRdb keeps it, with only in-frame sequences that have V and J called. A part of the clones is gone; compared with another copy, unresolved V genes explain less than half, and the rest is unexplained. This sample comprises around 300,000 clones, approximately 86% of them detected only once. The ten largest clones represent about 1.9% of the sample. Sequencing input: peripheral blood. The receptors derive from a woman aged 30 to 39 who had recovered from COVID-19.

This clone was seen only once. The genes are TRBV19 and TRBJ1-1, with 9 bases matching TRBD1. Germline-derived CDR1 and CDR2 are LNHDA and SQIVND (reference sequence). CDR3 length equals 15 residues. J gave up 4 bases and V 3 bases, and 6 bases lay outside the gene matches. The CDR3 DNA follows: TGTGCCAGTAGTATGGGGGACAGGGCGTCCACTGAAGCTTTCTTT. Translation gives CASSMGDRASTEAFF.

The J gene is TRBJ2-3, the V gene TRBV5-4; D remains ambiguous. This CDR3 is built from 14 residues. Germline V gene lookup returns CDR1 SGHNT and CDR2 YYREEE (reference sequence). V lost 4 bases to trimming and J lost 2 bases, with 11 bases between them. CDR3 nucleotide sequence: TGTGCCAGCAGCGTCTCCGGTACCACAGATACGCAGTATTTT. Protein product: CASSVSGTTDTQYF.

The chain recombines TRBV19 with TRBJ2-3; TRBD2 matches at 9 bases. The CDR3 contains 17 residues. J gave up 2 bases and V 4 bases, and 10 bases lay outside the gene matches. Germline V gene sequence: CDR1 LNHDA, CDR2 SQIVND (reference sequence). The CDR3 DNA is TGTGCCAGTAGTAACGTTCCTAGCGGGGCGTTCACAGATACGCAGTATTTT. Its translation is CASSNVPSGAFTDTQYF.

The chain employs TRBV7-9 and TRBJ1-2, with 8 bases fitting TRBD1. Germline values: CDR1 SEHNR, CDR2 FQNEAQ (reference sequence). V dropped 2 bases and J dropped 3; count of bases not matched to a gene: 8. CDR3 size: 16 residues. This CDR3 reads CASSLWGGQADYGYTF. The CDR3 region has the DNA TGTGCCAGCAGCTTATGGGGGGGACAGGCCGACTATGGCTACACCTTC.

The J gene is TRBJ1-1, the V gene TRBV5-5; tentatively, D is TRBD1 (5 bases). Germline V lookup: CDR1 SGHKS, CDR2 YYEKEE (reference sequence). V was trimmed by 0 bases and J by 4 bases, leaving 7 bases between them. CDR3 size: 13 residues. Written as DNA, the CDR3 is TGTGCCAGCAGCTTGGAGGGGTCCACTGAAGCTTTCTTT. The encoded protein is CASSLEGSTEAFF.